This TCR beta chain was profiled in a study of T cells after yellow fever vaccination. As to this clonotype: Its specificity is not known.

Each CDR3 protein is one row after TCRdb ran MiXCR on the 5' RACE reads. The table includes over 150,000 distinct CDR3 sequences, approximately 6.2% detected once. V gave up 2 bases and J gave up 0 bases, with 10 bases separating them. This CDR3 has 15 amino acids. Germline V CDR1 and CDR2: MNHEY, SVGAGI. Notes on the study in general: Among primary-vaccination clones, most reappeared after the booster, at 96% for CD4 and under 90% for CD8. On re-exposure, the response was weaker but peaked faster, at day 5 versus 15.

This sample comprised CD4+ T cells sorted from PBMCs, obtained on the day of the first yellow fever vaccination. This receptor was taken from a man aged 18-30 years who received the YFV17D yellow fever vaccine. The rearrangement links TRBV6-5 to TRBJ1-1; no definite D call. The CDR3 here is CASSYRVSMNTEAFF. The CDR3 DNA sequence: TGTGCCAGCAGTTACCGGGTGTCCATGAACACTGAAGCTTTCTTT.